What follows is one TCR beta chain and its context. Vbeta (60) and Jbeta (13) primers were used in the PCR. The repertoire was sequenced with immunoSEQ multiplex PCR; TCRdb's copy has only in-frame clones and lacks some. The profile shows about 160,000 clones, 70% to 90% of them singletons. The data were obtained in a study of cytomegalovirus exposure and HLA in healthy donors. Trimming took 4 bases from V and 7 from J, leaving 10 bases between them. The CDR3 loop spans 11 amino acids. The germline CDR1 and CDR2 sequences are GTSNPN and SVGIG (reference sequence). This rearrangement joins TRBV30 to TRBJ1-2; perhaps TRBD1 as D (6 bases). The TCR sequence derives from a man aged 18-30 years in good health and CMV-seropositive. The sequenced sample consisted of PBMCs. This chain's CDR3 is CAWNREGGYTF. The CDR3 DNA sequence: TGTGCCTGGAACAGGGAGGGTGGCTACACCTTC.